This T cell receptor (beta chain) was sequenced for a study of immune characterization of retroperitoneal liposarcoma. From the PCR reads, TCRdb called clonotypes with MiXCR, one entry per CDR3 protein. In the table there are some 2,900 distinct CDR3 sequences, around 43% of which are singletons. The CDR3 runs to 15 residues. V was trimmed by 1 base and J by 2 bases, leaving 10 bases between them. From germline, CDR1 is MNHNS and CDR2 SASEGT. This TCR came from a male donor with retroperitoneal liposarcoma. Sequenced sample: tumor tissue. The chain couples TRBV6-1 to TRBJ2-3, with D perhaps TRBD2 (5 bases). CDR3 amino acids: CASSEVSGLTDTQYF. Written as DNA, the CDR3 is TGTGCCAGCAGTGAAGTAAGCGGACTCACAGATACGCAGTATTTT.